This T cell receptor (beta chain) was observed in a study of PD-1 blockade in classical Hodgkin lymphoma. Points from the study as a whole: Baseline TCR diversity was reportedly lower in newly diagnosed patients than healthy donors. Any patient who commenced nivolumab under 1 year after ASCT was excluded.

All the patients suffered relapse after autologous stem cell transplantation, and brentuximab vedotin exposure differed. The data were produced by immunoSEQ multiplex PCR, yet TCRdb's version contains in-frame clones alone and is incomplete. The table includes 25,000 to 35,000 clones, roughly 76% detected once. The CDR3 length is 15 residues. Germline-derived CDR1 and CDR2 are SGHVS and FNYEAQ. V lost 0 bases to trimming and J lost 8 bases; unmatched junction nucleotides: 6. Note on this clone: Its target is unknown.

The V and J genes are TRBV7-6 and TRBJ2-3, with TRBD2 matching 9 bases. The TCR originated in a human donor with classical Hodgkin lymphoma. This specimen consisted of peripheral blood mononuclear cells (PBMCs), obtained before the second cycle of nivolumab. The chain's CDR3 is CASSLASGGEGTQYF. CDR3 DNA sequence: TGTGCCAGCAGCTTAGCTAGCGGGGGTGAGGGTACGCAGTATTTT.